This is a list of T cell receptor beta chains from one sample in a study of cytomegalovirus exposure and HLA in healthy donors. Libraries were prepared by immunoSEQ multiplex PCR; TCRdb keeps only in-frame clonotypes and omits some of them. Of 70,000 to 90,000 clones in the sample, around 76% were seen once. Input material: PBMCs. The receptors stem from a male donor in good health and CMV-seropositive. Each CDR3 is given with its conserved first and last residue. A D gene is named only where the DNA matches it firmly. A row's size may be missing; if present it is once, few, many or a size class.

size: .
D: .
V: TRBV7-2
J: TRBJ1-1
CDR3: CASSLELAAGQAFF
DNA: TGTGCCAGCAGCTTAGAATTGGCGGCAGGGCAAGCTTTCTTT

size: few
D: TRBD2
V: TRBV10-1
J: TRBJ2-1
CDR3: CASRGSGGNSYNEQFF
DNA: TGCGCCAGCAGAGGCAGCGGGGGGAACTCCTACAATGAGCAGTTCTTC

size: .
D: TRBD2
V: TRBV5-6
J: TRBJ2-3
CDR3: CASRSGTSGTDTQYF
DNA: TGTGCCAGCAGATCCGGGACTAGCGGCACAGATACGCAGTATTTT

size: .
D: .
V: TRBV29-1
J: TRBJ1-2
CDR3: CSVELVGVDYGYTF
DNA: TGCAGCGTTGAATTGGTCGGGGTTGACTATGGCTACACCTTC

size: .
D: TRBD1
V: TRBV11-3
J: TRBJ2-1
CDR3: CASSPRQGPNNEQFF
DNA: TGTGCCAGCAGCCCCAGACAGGGTCCCAACAATGAGCAGTTCTTC

size: .
D: TRBD2
V: TRBV7-8
J: TRBJ2-5
CDR3: CASSSTGKAGGLKTQYF
DNA: TGTGCCAGCAGCTCTACAGGGAAGGCGGGGGGGCTAAAGACCCAGTACTTC

size: .
D: .
V: TRBV4-2
J: TRBJ1-1
CDR3: CASSQEGAGGDTEAFF
DNA: TGTGCCAGCAGCCAAGAGGGCGCCGGGGGGGACACTGAAGCTTTCTTT

size: .
D: .
V: TRBV10-1
J: TRBJ2-3
CDR3: CASSDSGREGDTQYF
DNA: TGCGCCAGCAGTGACTCCGGGAGAGAGGGCGATACGCAGTATTTT

size: .
D: TRBD1
V: TRBV7-9
J: TRBJ1-2
CDR3: CASSIRQGAPLNYGYTF
DNA: TGTGCCAGCAGCATCAGACAGGGGGCCCCCTTAAACTATGGCTACACCTTC

size: few
D: TRBD1
V: TRBV5-1
J: TRBJ2-6
CDR3: CASRRETGGYDSGANVLTF
DNA: TGCGCCAGCAGGAGGGAGACAGGGGGTTATGACTCTGGGGCCAACGTCCTGACTTTC

size: .
D: .
V: TRBV7-9
J: TRBJ1-1
CDR3: CSSSLADRTNTEAFF
DNA: TGTTCCAGCAGCTTAGCGGACAGAACGAACACTGAAGCTTTCTTT

size: few
D: .
V: TRBV4-2
J: TRBJ2-7
CDR3: CASSRADANSYEQYF
DNA: TGTGCCAGCAGCCGGGCTGACGCAAACTCCTACGAGCAGTACTTC

size: .
D: .
V: TRBV6-6
J: TRBJ1-5
CDR3: CASSLGQGPQHF
DNA: TGTGCCAGCAGTCTGGGCCAGGGGCCCCAGCATTTT

size: .
D: .
V: TRBV9
J: TRBJ2-1
CDR3: CASSVGPNHSYNEQFF
DNA: TGTGCCAGCAGCGTAGGGCCAAACCACTCCTACAATGAGCAGTTCTTC

size: .
D: .
V: TRBV19
J: TRBJ1-5
CDR3: CASSAYFNQPQHF
DNA: TGTGCCAGTAGTGCCTATTTCAATCAGCCCCAGCATTTT

size: .
D: TRBD2
V: TRBV9
J: TRBJ2-6
CDR3: CASSVGLAGGHSGANVLTF
DNA: TGTGCCAGCAGCGTAGGACTAGCGGGAGGCCACTCTGGGGCCAACGTCCTGACTTTC

size: .
D: .
V: TRBV5-1
J: TRBJ2-4
CDR3: CASLAPGGNIQYF
DNA: TGCGCCAGCCTAGCCCCCGGAGGAAACATTCAGTACTTC

size: .
D: TRBD1
V: TRBV6-4
J: TRBJ2-1
CDR3: CASSDSTGGGSYNEQFF
DNA: TGTGCCAGCAGTGACTCGACAGGGGGCGGCTCCTACAATGAGCAGTTCTTC

size: .
D: TRBD2
V: TRBV7-2
J: TRBJ2-1
CDR3: CASSSGLAGGPQSEQFF
DNA: TGTGCCAGCAGCTCGGGACTAGCGGGGGGGCCACAAAGTGAGCAGTTCTTC

size: few
D: .
V: TRBV2
J: TRBJ1-1
CDR3: CASSELGDTEAFF
DNA: TGTGCCAGCAGTGAATTGGGAGACACTGAAGCTTTCTTT

size: once
D: TRBD1
V: TRBV7-6
J: TRBJ2-7
CDR3: CASSGGQGSSYEQYF
DNA: TGTGCCAGCAGCGGCGGACAGGGGAGCTCCTACGAGCAGTACTTC

size: .
D: .
V: TRBV27
J: TRBJ2-7
CDR3: CASSWGDSSREQYF
DNA: TGTGCCAGCAGTTGGGGGGACAGTTCGAGGGAGCAGTACTTC

size: .
D: TRBD2
V: TRBV6-6
J: TRBJ2-7
CDR3: CASSYPPGLAGDEQYF
DNA: TGTGCCAGCAGTTACCCTCCCGGACTAGCGGGGGACGAGCAGTACTTC

size: .
D: .
V: TRBV10-1
J: TRBJ2-1
CDR3: CASSELADSYNEQFF
DNA: TGCGCCAGCAGTGAGTTAGCTGACTCCTACAATGAGCAGTTCTTC

size: .
D: .
V: TRBV11-3
J: TRBJ1-1
CDR3: CASAHTGGSTEAFF
DNA: TGTGCCAGCGCTCATACCGGGGGAAGCACTGAAGCTTTCTTT

size: .
D: .
V: TRBV21-1
J: TRBJ1-5
CDR3: CASSNGQGNQPQHF
DNA: TGTGCCAGCAGCAATGGACAGGGTAACCAGCCCCAGCATTTT

size: few
D: .
V: TRBV6-5
J: TRBJ2-7
CDR3: CASSYSSGRAYEQYF
DNA: TGTGCCAGCAGTTACTCCTCGGGCAGGGCCTACGAGCAGTACTTC

size: .
D: .
V: TRBV6-5
J: TRBJ1-2
CDR3: CASSTMTGSYGYTF
DNA: TGTGCCAGCAGCACCATGACAGGATCCTATGGCTACACCTTC

size: .
D: .
V: TRBV7-8
J: TRBJ1-4
CDR3: CASSLVGTEATNEKLFF
DNA: TGTGCCAGCAGCTTAGTCGGTACAGAAGCAACTAATGAAAAACTGTTTTTT